This entry lists 32 T cell receptor beta chains sequenced from one sample in a study of Graves' ophthalmopathy and Graves' hyperthyroidism. Investigators amplified TCR beta CDR3 regions from RNA transcripts. Second-round multiplex PCR came after first-round RT-PCR with HTBI primers. TCRdb re-analysed the multiplex PCR reads in MiXCR, keeping a single row per CDR3 protein. The data contain some 380,000 distinct CDR3 sequences, 15% of them singletons. The sequenced material came from peripheral blood. The receptors stem from a woman between 18 and 29 years old with stable Graves' hyperthyroidism.

This clonotype was counted at least ten times. J is TRBJ2-2 and V is TRBV11-2; 10 bases match TRBD2. The germline V gene has CDR1 SGHAT and CDR2 FQNNGV. The CDR3 runs 17 residues. The trim removed 6 bases at V and 0 bases at J, leaving 7 bases unmatched. The CDR3 DNA is TGTGCCAGCAGGCCGCCTAGCGGGGGCCCGAACACCGGGGAGCTGTTTTTT. It yields the protein CASRPPSGGPNTGELFF.

This clonotype appeared many times. V and J are TRBV11-2 and TRBJ1-3; no firm D call. The CDR3 runs to 16 residues. Germline-derived CDR1 and CDR2 are SGHAT and FQNNGV. The germline V and J ends were trimmed by 6 bases and 0 bases, with 15 bases remaining between them. CDR3 nucleotides: TGTGCCAGCAGTCGTACCCCCCCGCACTCTGGAAACACCATATATTTT. It codes for CASSRTPPHSGNTIYF.

This clonotype was seen at least ten times. The chain combines TRBV28 with TRBJ2-5, with 8 bases matching TRBD1. Germline assignment: CDR1 MDHEN and CDR2 SYDVKM. The trim removed 3 bases at V and 3 bases at J, leaving 21 bases unmatched. This CDR3 contains 20 residues. The CDR3 reads CASSFVLSITGQEPKETQYF. The CDR3 DNA follows: TGTGCCAGCAGTTTTGTCCTATCTATCACGGGACAGGAACCTAAAGAGACCCAGTACTTC.

In DNA, the CDR3 is TGCAGTGCTAGAGCAGGGGGACAGGGAACCGCCGGGGAGCTGTTTTTT. Translation gives CSARAGGQGTAGELFF. The chain couples TRBV20-1 to TRBJ2-2, with 9 positions matching TRBD1. V trimming: 1 base; J trimming: 6 bases; junction bases outside the gene matches: 9. Germline assignment: CDR1 DFQATT and CDR2 SNEGSKA (reference sequence). The CDR3 is made up of 16 amino acids.

This clonotype was observed many times. The chain uses TRBV10-1 and TRBJ1-1; D perhaps matches TRBD1 (6 bases). CDR3 length: 13 amino acids. The germline CDR1 and CDR2 sequences are WNHNN and SYGVQD (reference sequence). V lost 6 bases and J 1 base, leaving 9 bases between the germline ends. For the CDR3, the DNA is TGCGCCAGCAGGAGGGACAAGAACACTGAAGCTTTCTTT. Its protein is CASRRDKNTEAFF.

Many counts were recorded for this clonotype. This rearrangement joins TRBV11-3 to TRBJ2-5; maybe TRBD2 (6 bases). CDR1 is SGHNT and CDR2 is YENEEA in the germline V gene. This CDR3 spans 16 amino acids. V gave up 1 base and J gave up 5 bases, with 17 bases separating them. The CDR3 DNA is TGTGCCAGCAGCTTAGGCCGCCGTGGCGGGGCGGAGACCCAGTACTTC. As protein: CASSLGRRGGAETQYF.

In its sample, this clonotype was seen many times. This chain links TRBV7-2 with TRBJ2-7, with D possibly matching TRBD1 (5 bases). CDR1 is SGHTA and CDR2 is FQGNSA in the germline V gene. This CDR3 comprises 14 residues. V lost 0 bases, J lost 7 bases, and 13 bases lay in between. In DNA, the CDR3 is TGTGCCAGCAGCTTAGCGGGCAGGGCTAGGGAGCAGTACTTC. Translation gives CASSLAGRAREQYF.

This clonotype came up many times. For the CDR3, the DNA is TGTGCCAGTAGAACAGGGGGCGCTTCGTCTGGCTACACCTTC. Translation gives CASRTGGASSGYTF. J is TRBJ1-2 and V is TRBV19; 9 bases match TRBD1. V was pared by 6 bases and J by 7 bases, with 9 bases of the junction left unmatched. The germline V gene encodes CDR1 LNHDA and CDR2 SQIVND (reference sequence). The CDR3 has 14 amino acids.

This clonotype was seen repeatedly, ten times or more. The rearrangement links TRBV18 to TRBJ2-7; TRBD1 is a possible D gene (5 bases). Per the germline V gene, CDR1 is KGHSH and CDR2 is LQKENI. The ends were cut back, 8 bases at V and 4 bases at J, with 12 bases in the middle. This CDR3 is 12 amino acids long. The CDR3 DNA reads as TGTGCCAGCAGTCCCGACAGATACGAGCAGTACTTC. The encoded protein is CASSPDRYEQYF.

This clonotype has a count of ten or more. The chain employs TRBV11-2 and TRBJ2-7; 10 bases match TRBD2. The CDR3 is 18 residues long. V trimming: 5 bases; J trimming: 5 bases; junction bases outside the gene matches: 18. Germline V gene lookup returns CDR1 SGHAT and CDR2 FQNNGV. This CDR3 is CASSPWGGAGGPGNEQYF. In DNA, the CDR3 is TGTGCCAGCAGCCCCTGGGGGGGAGCGGGGGGGCCGGGCAACGAGCAGTACTTC.

The chain joins TRBV6-1 to TRBJ1-2, with D possibly matching TRBD1 (6 bases). The CDR3 has 13 residues. Germline lookup yields CDR1 MNHNS and CDR2 SASEGT. Trimming pared 7 bases from V and 4 bases from J, leaving 13 bases between. The CDR3 region has the DNA TGTGCCAGCACAGACAGGTTGGGCTATGGCTACACCTTC. This gives the protein CASTDRLGYGYTF.

This clonotype was found many times. The rearrangement uses TRBV29-1 and TRBJ1-5; D may be TRBD1 (5 bases). This CDR3 region has 13 residues. CDR1 is SQVTM, CDR2 ANQGSEA, per germline. With 3 bases removed from V and 6 bases from J, the gap between germline ends came to 12 bases. CDR3 amino acids: CSVEEGRAQPQHF. CDR3 coding DNA: TGCAGCGTTGAGGAAGGCAGGGCTCAGCCCCAGCATTTT.

This clonotype appeared many times. The chain has TRBV2 and TRBJ1-6; no clear D gene. This CDR3 contains 12 residues. The V and J ends lost 4 bases and 10 bases respectively, with 8 bases between them. Germline loops: CDR1 SNHLY, CDR2 FYNNEI. This chain's CDR3 is CASSGVRSPLHF. Written as DNA, the CDR3 is TGTGCCAGCAGTGGAGTCCGGTCACCCCTCCACTTT.

This clonotype was detected many times. The genes are TRBV5-1 and TRBJ1-1; D is uncertain. The germline V gene has CDR1 SGHRS and CDR2 YFSETQ. The CDR3 is made up of 14 amino acids. V dropped 0 bases and J dropped 0 bases, with 6 bases sitting between them. The CDR3 DNA sequence: TGCGCCAGCAGCTTGGTAGACATGAACACTGAAGCTTTCTTT. It translates to CASSLVDMNTEAFF.

This clonotype was observed at least ten times. The rearrangement uses TRBV6-5 and TRBJ1-5, with D unclear. Trimming shortened V by 7 bases and J by 4 bases, and 11 bases separated the two germline ends. This CDR3 comprises 13 residues. Per the germline V gene, CDR1 is MNHEY and CDR2 is SVGAGI. For the CDR3, the DNA is TGTGCCAGCACCTCCGGATTGAATCAGCCCCAGCATTTT. The encoded protein is CASTSGLNQPQHF.

In this sample, this clonotype turned up many times. V is TRBV6-2 or TRBV6-3 and J is TRBJ1-1; no clear D. The CDR3 is 14 amino acids. V lost 6 bases to trimming and J lost 1 base, with 12 bases between them. Germline V lookup: CDR1 MNHEY, CDR2 SVGEGT. The CDR3 spells CASRKMGANTEAFF. The CDR3 nucleotides are TGTGCCAGCAGGAAGATGGGAGCGAACACTGAAGCTTTCTTT.

This clonotype has ten or more counts. V is TRBV11-3 and J is TRBJ1-6, with D possibly being TRBD1 (6 bases). V was pared by 4 bases and J by 10 bases, with 11 bases between. This CDR3 region has 13 residues. Germline CDR1 is SGHNT and CDR2 is YENEEA. The CDR3 DNA is TGTGCCAGCAGCTCTATCAGGGGCTCACCCCTCCACTTT. As protein: CASSSIRGSPLHF. Filled out from reference TRBV11-3 and TRBJ1-6, the complete variable domain reads EAGVVQSPRYKIIEKKQPVAFWCNPISGHNTLYWYLQNLGQGPELLIRYENEEAVDDSQLPKDRFSAERLKGVDSTLKIQPAELGDSAVYLCASSSIRGSPLHFGNGTRLTVT.

This clonotype was observed at least ten times. The genes are TRBV6-1 and TRBJ1-5; no clear D gene. This CDR3 spans 14 amino acids. V shed 1 base and J shed 2 bases, with 6 bases lying between them. Germline V gives CDR1 MNHNS, CDR2 SASEGT. The CDR3 loop reads CASSEGLGNQPQHF. CDR3 coding DNA: TGTGCCAGCAGTGAAGGGCTGGGCAATCAGCCCCAGCATTTT.

This sequence joins TRBV5-1 and TRBJ2-7; 9 positions match TRBD2. There are 16 residues in the CDR3. CDR1 is SGHRS, CDR2 YFSETQ, per germline. Trimming took 4 bases from V and 6 from J; bases not matched to a gene: 14. CDR3 DNA sequence: TGCGCCAGCAGCCCCCGACAAGCGGGAGGAGTGGGCGAGCAGTACTTC. This gives the protein CASSPRQAGGVGEQYF.

This clonotype showed up many times. CDR3 in amino acids: CATSDWDRAYGYTF. CDR3 coding DNA: TGTGCCACCAGTGATTGGGACAGAGCCTATGGCTACACCTTC. The chain uses TRBV24-1 and TRBJ1-2; 7 bases fit TRBD1. The V gene end was trimmed by 2 bases and the J gene end by 4 bases; junction bases not matched to a gene: 3. Germline loops: CDR1 KGHDR, CDR2 SFDVKD. CDR3 size: 14 residues.

The chain carries TRBV7-2 and TRBJ2-5; perhaps D is TRBD1 or TRBD2 (5 bases each). Germline lookup yields CDR1 SGHTA and CDR2 FQGNSA. This CDR3 region has 14 residues. V was cut by 4 bases and J by 3 bases, with 12 bases left in between. Here the CDR3 reads CASSSTGAKETQYF. The DNA of the CDR3 is TGTGCCAGCAGCTCGACCGGGGCGAAAGAGACCCAGTACTTC.

This clonotype was counted a few times. The chain recombines TRBV7-2 with TRBJ2-7; 8 bases are shared with TRBD1. The CDR3 runs 15 residues. The germline V gene encodes CDR1 SGHTA and CDR2 FQGNSA. The V gene end was trimmed by 1 base and the J gene end by 5 bases; junction bases not matched to a gene: 7. In DNA form, the CDR3 reads TGTGCCAGCAGCTTAGTCACCAGGGGGCCGGACGAGCAGTACTTC. It encodes CASSLVTRGPDEQYF.

This clonotype has at least ten counts. The chain links TRBV12-3 or TRBV12-4 to TRBJ2-6, with 8 bases aligning to TRBD1. With 5 bases clipped from V and 2 bases from J, the junction kept 2 bases outside the gene matches. The length of the CDR3 is 15 residues. The CDR3 sequence is CASSGQGTGANVLTF. The CDR3 coding sequence is TGTGCCAGCAGTGGACAGGGAACTGGGGCCAACGTCCTGACTTTC.

V is TRBV15 and J is TRBJ1-6; D is possibly TRBD1 (5 bases). Germline V lookup: CDR1 LNHNV, CDR2 YYDKDF (reference sequence). V was trimmed by 0 bases and J by 9 bases, leaving 15 bases between them. CDR3 size: 16 residues. The CDR3 DNA reads as TGTGCCACCAGCAGAGATGGGGGGGGTAGAGGTTCACCCCTCCACTTT. This encodes CATSRDGGGRGSPLHF.

This chain uses TRBV24-1 with TRBJ2-7, with a tentative D call TRBD2 (7 bases). CDR1 and CDR2 from the germline V gene are KGHDR and SFDVKD. The CDR3 is 16 amino acids. V shed 4 bases and J shed 3 bases, with 18 bases lying between them. CDR3 DNA sequence: TGTGCCACCAGTGACCAGGGGAGGGGCGGCCTCTACGAGCAGTACTTC. This encodes CATSDQGRGGLYEQYF.

This clonotype was counted ten times or more. The chain joins TRBV19 to TRBJ2-1; possibly TRBD2 for D (6 bases). This CDR3 spans 17 amino acids. Germline CDR1 reads LNHDA; CDR2 reads SQIVND (reference sequence). The ends were cut back, 0 bases at V and 4 bases at J, with 16 bases in the middle. DNA of the CDR3: TGTGCCAGTAGTATAGATGGGTTTAGCGGATTTTACAATGAGCAGTTCTTC. Residues: CASSIDGFSGFYNEQFF. Full variable domain (rest looked up from reference TRBV19 and TRBJ2-1): DGGITQSPKYLFRKEGQNVTLSCEQNLNHDAMYWYRQDPGQGLRLIYYSQIVNDFQKGDIAEGYSVSREKKESFPLTVTSAQKNPTAFYLCASSIDGFSGFYNEQFFGPGTRLTVL.

This clonotype was observed at least ten times. The chain links TRBV6-1 to TRBJ1-2; 8 bases match TRBD1. Germline V gives CDR1 MNHNS, CDR2 SASEGT. V trimming: 3 bases; J trimming: 3 bases; junction bases outside the gene matches: 0. The CDR3 length is 13 residues. The CDR3 sequence is CASSETGDYGYTF. In DNA, the CDR3 is TGTGCCAGCAGTGAGACAGGGGACTATGGCTACACCTTC.

This clonotype has ten or more counts. The J gene is TRBJ2-5, the V gene TRBV10-3; 13 bases agree with TRBD2. The CDR3 totals 17 residues. Germline trimming cut 0 bases from V and 5 bases from J; bases unmatched to any gene: 6. CDR1 and CDR2 from the germline V gene are ENHRY and SYGVKD. The CDR3 here is CAISESGTSGIGETQYF. The CDR3 DNA reads as TGTGCCATCAGTGAGTCGGGGACTAGCGGGATCGGGGAGACCCAGTACTTC.

This clonotype was detected ten times or more. The V and J genes are TRBV12-3 or TRBV12-4 and TRBJ1-5; D ambiguous. Deletions cut 1 base from V and 4 bases from J, with 11 bases between. CDR3 length: 15 residues. CDR3 sequence reads: CASSLGAGSNQPQHF. CDR3 nucleotides: TGTGCCAGCAGTTTAGGTGCAGGTTCGAATCAGCCCCAGCATTTT.

This clonotype was found many times. The J gene is TRBJ1-1, the V gene TRBV4-1, with a weak D call TRBD1 (5 bases). V lost 1 base, J lost 1 base, and 10 bases lay in between. CDR1 is MGHRA, CDR2 YSYEKL, per germline. There are 15 residues in the CDR3. The CDR3 coding sequence is TGCGCCAGCAGCCAAGTCGGGACGGCGAACACTGAAGCTTTCTTT. It specifies CASSQVGTANTEAFF.

This clonotype was counted at least ten times. The chain employs TRBV7-8 and TRBJ1-5; 7 bases fit TRBD1. V lost 4 bases, J lost 3 bases, and 3 bases stayed unmatched. Germline loops: CDR1 SGHVS, CDR2 FQNEAQ. This CDR3 is built from 14 residues. The CDR3 protein is CASSSGTANQPQHF. The CDR3 DNA follows: TGTGCCAGCAGCTCCGGGACAGCCAATCAGCCCCAGCATTTT.

In this sample, this clonotype turned up many times. The chain employs TRBV19 and TRBJ2-2; TRBD1 might be the D (5 bases). Trimming stripped 7 bases from V and 0 bases from J, with 9 bases between. Germline lookup yields CDR1 LNHDA and CDR2 SQIVND (reference sequence). The CDR3 consists of 14 residues. As DNA, the CDR3 is TGTGCCAGTAAGAAGGGGTCGAACACCGGGGAGCTGTTTTTT. The encoded protein is CASKKGSNTGELFF.